The 9 T cell receptor beta chains listed next were all sequenced from one sample in a study of CD8+ T cells in alopecia areata. TCR sequencing used cDNA made by reverse transcription of extracted RNA. Profiled with immunoSEQ multiplex PCR; TCRdb holds only in-frame clones, not every one. The sample lists about 200,000 clones; 55% to 75% were seen once. The sample's treatment: oral pan-JAK inhibitor, 5-10 mg twice daily. The material sequenced was CD4+ T cells sorted from blood, taken at week 24, from a patient treated with tofacitinib. The receptors originated from a human donor with alopecia areata.

This rearrangement joins TRBV30 to TRBJ1-2, with D tentatively TRBD1 (5 bases). CDR1 is GTSNPN and CDR2 is SVGIG in the germline V gene (reference sequence). The V and J ends lost 0 bases and 4 bases respectively, with 12 bases between them. This CDR3 is built from 14 residues. The CDR3 is CAWSVSLGPYGYTF. CDR3 in DNA: TGTGCCTGGAGTGTATCCCTGGGACCCTATGGCTACACCTTC.

The J gene is TRBJ1-1, the V gene TRBV9; D is uncertain. Trimming removed 0 bases at V and 1 base at J, with 7 bases between. CDR3 length: 14 residues. Germline lookup yields CDR1 SGDLS and CDR2 YYNGEE. CDR3 sequence (DNA): TGTGCCAGCAGCGTAGGTCAGAAGAACACTGAAGCTTTCTTT. Its translation: CASSVGQKNTEAFF.

This clone was picked up one time. The V call is TRBV7-3, the J call TRBJ2-2; unclear D gene. CDR3 size: 13 residues. Germline V gene sequence: CDR1 SGHTA, CDR2 FQGTGA. Trimming left V 3 bases short and J 7 bases short, with 9 bases between. CDR3 protein: CASSFDISGELFF. The DNA of the CDR3 is TGTGCCAGCAGCTTTGATATTAGCGGGGAGCTGTTTTTT.

The chain uses TRBV30 and TRBJ2-7, with 14 bases fitting TRBD2. The CDR3 is made up of 14 amino acids. CDR1 and CDR2 (germline): GTSNPN, SVGIG (reference sequence). V trimming: 3 bases; J trimming: 7 bases; junction bases outside the gene matches: 5. The CDR3 DNA reads TGTGCCTGGAGCAACGGACTAGCGGGAGGTGAGCAGTACTTC. It encodes CAWSNGLAGGEQYF.

V is TRBV7-9 and J is TRBJ2-7; D gene ambiguous. Germline lookup yields CDR1 SEHNR and CDR2 FQNEAQ (reference sequence). V lost 1 base to trimming and J lost 3 bases, with 4 bases between them. The CDR3 contains 12 residues. This CDR3 reads CASSLDLYEQYF. DNA of the CDR3: TGTGCCAGCAGCTTAGATCTCTACGAGCAGTACTTC.

This clone was observed a handful of times. Other nucleotide sequences in the sample specify the same CDR3. This sequence joins TRBV25-1 and TRBJ2-1, with no clear D. The CDR3 has 11 residues. Germline V gene data show CDR1 as MGHDK and CDR2 as SYGVNS. V shed 5 bases and J shed 4 bases, with 3 bases lying between them. The CDR3: CASSPYNEQFF. The CDR3 region has the DNA TGTGCCAGCAGTCCATACAATGAGCAGTTCTTC.

This chain uses TRBV10-3 with TRBJ1-6; D is unresolved. Germline V gene sequence: CDR1 ENHRY, CDR2 SYGVKD. V was cut by 6 bases and J by 7 bases, with 10 bases left in between. CDR3 length: 13 residues. CDR3 DNA: TGTGCCATCAGGGAGGTGACGAATTCACCCCTCCACTTT. Its protein product is CAIREVTNSPLHF.

The chain carries TRBV18 and TRBJ1-1, with a possible D match to TRBD1 (6 bases). V lost 4 bases to trimming and J lost 1 base, with 10 bases between them. Germline V gene data show CDR1 as KGHSH and CDR2 as LQKENI. CDR3 length: 14 residues. The DNA for the CDR3 is TGTGCCAGCTCACGGGACAAGGGGAACACTGAAGCTTTCTTT. Its protein is CASSRDKGNTEAFF.

The rearrangement joins TRBV4-1 to TRBJ2-5, with 7 positions matching TRBD1. The germline V gene encodes CDR1 MGHRA and CDR2 YSYEKL. Germline trimming cut 0 bases from V and 0 bases from J; bases unmatched to any gene: 7. The CDR3 length is 17 residues. CDR3 sequence (DNA): TGCGCCAGCAGCCAAGAAGGGACAGCTAGGTACCAAGAGACCCAGTACTTC. It is translated as CASSQEGTARYQETQYF.